The T cell receptor (beta chain) described here comes from a study of T-cell reconstitution after alpha-beta-depleted transplantation in children. The CDR3 is 11 amino acids. Trimming left V 4 bases short and J 9 bases short, with 10 bases between. Looked up from germline, CDR1 is DFQATT and CDR2 is SNEGSKA (reference sequence). General observations from the study: Elevated TCRbeta diversity at day 60 was traced, in some patients, to surviving recipient T cells and thymic progenitors.

The sample holds many counts of this clonotype. The antigen is undetermined. Preparation of the TCRbeta library was carried out with unique molecular identifiers. TCRdb redid the calling of the PCR reads with MiXCR, one entry per CDR3 protein. The data show around 15,000 distinct CDR3 sequences, about 7.7% seen once. V and J are TRBV20-1 and TRBJ2-1; D is undetermined. The TCR was taken from a boy younger than two who had a stem cell transplant for Wiskott-Aldrich syndrome, so the T cells may come from the graft donor. Sequenced material: PBMCs, mostly from graft donor cells, taken 60 days after TCRalphabeta/CD19-depleted stem cell transplant. The CDR3 DNA reads TGCAGTGCTAAGAGTTGGACTGAGCAGTTCTTC. Its protein is CSAKSWTEQFF.